This T cell receptor beta chain was found in a study of cytomegalovirus exposure and HLA in healthy donors. Regarding the study as a whole: The study put 150 to 200 TCR beta chains on its list as cytomegalovirus-associated. It was found in a later analysis that first-cohort TCR clusters tended to co-occur in the approximately 130 validation repertoires. A few chains tied to CMV proved CMV antigen-specific in vitro.

To note about this clone: Antigen: not known. A read error may produce the germline difference seen at one junction end.

The donors were part of the roughly 130-subject validation cohort, which stood apart from the roughly 730-subject first cohort. Here immunoSEQ multiplex PCR was the method, and the copy in TCRdb shows in-frame clones only, minus some. The sample holds some 330,000 clones, 75% to 90% seen once. The specimen was PBMCs. The sequence came from a woman in her late teens or twenties in good health and CMV-seronegative.

The CDR3 region has the DNA TGTGCCAGCAGCTTAAGAGGCGCGGGAGGGCCCTACGATGAGCAGTTCTTC. Translated, it gives CASSLRGAGGPYDEQFF. The chain joins TRBV7-3 to TRBJ2-1; 9 bases are a match to TRBD2. The CDR3 covers 17 residues. Germline V lookup: CDR1 SGHTA, CDR2 FQGTGA.